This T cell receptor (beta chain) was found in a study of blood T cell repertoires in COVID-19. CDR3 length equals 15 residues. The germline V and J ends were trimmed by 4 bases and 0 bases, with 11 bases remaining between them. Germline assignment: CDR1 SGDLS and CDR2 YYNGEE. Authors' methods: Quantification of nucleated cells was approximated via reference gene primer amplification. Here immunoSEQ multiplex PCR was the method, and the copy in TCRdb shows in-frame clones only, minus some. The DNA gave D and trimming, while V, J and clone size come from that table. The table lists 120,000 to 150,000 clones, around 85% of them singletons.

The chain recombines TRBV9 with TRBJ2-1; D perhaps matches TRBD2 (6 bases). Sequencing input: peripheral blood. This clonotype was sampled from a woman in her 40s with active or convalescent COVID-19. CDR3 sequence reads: CASSLAGPSYNEQFF. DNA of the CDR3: TGTGCCAGCAGCCTCGCGGGGCCCTCCTACAATGAGCAGTTCTTC.